Listed below are T cell receptor beta chains from one sample, sequenced in a study of neurological immune-mediated disorders. In TCRdb, the 5' RACE reads were re-called with MiXCR into one record per CDR3 protein. The sample contains about 52,000 distinct CDR3 sequences, 3.8% of which appear only once. Sample: PBMCs. Receptors were obtained from a man between 60 and 70 years old with multiple sclerosis. CDR3s include the opening cysteine and the closing phenylalanine or tryptophan.

TRBJ1-1 TRBV5-1 CASSEHRGLNTEAFF
TRBJ1-3 TRBV6-5 CASRTGRGNTIYF
TRBJ1-6 TRBV3-1 CASRLGADSPLHF
TRBJ2-1 TRBV20-1 CSAREWSYNEQFF
TRBJ2-7 TRBV10-3 CATYYGNSDYEQYF
TRBJ2-7 TRBV7-9 CASTLTGGGIYEQYF
TRBJ1-5 TRBV27 CASSYGGQGNQPQHF
TRBJ1-5 TRBV28 CASSLQGARPQHF
TRBJ2-3 TRBV10-3 CAIGLSDTQYF
TRBJ1-6 TRBV7-9 CASSLGGGLNSPLHF
TRBJ1-1 TRBV9 CASSPYSGLGTEAFF
TRBJ2-2 TRBV20-1 CSAPGQGSGELFF
TRBJ2-1 TRBV9 CASSILAGLGDEQFF
TRBJ2-1 TRBV7-8 CASSPMTSREQFF
TRBJ1-5 TRBV20-1 CSARDWGSAGQPQHF
TRBJ2-3 TRBV7-8 CASSLEPTSGRVPDTQYF
TRBJ1-5 TRBV5-6 CASSQLRNSNQPQHF
TRBJ2-5 TRBV20-1 CSARGSQAGQYF
TRBJ2-6 TRBV18 CASSPSTGTGANVLTF
TRBJ1-1 TRBV5-1 CASSPGPGNTEAFF
TRBJ1-1 TRBV20-1 CSASRAGEAFF
TRBJ2-1 TRBV20-1 CSATRTEIYNEQFF